This TCR beta chain is from a study of naive and memory T cell subsets. The beta constant-region primer was an equimolar mix of two oligonucleotides covering TRBC1 and TRBC2. Ligated cDNA was amplified by four rounds of PCR with nested alpha and beta constant-region primers and SP2. One entry per CDR3 protein results from TCRdb running MiXCR on the UMI-ligation and nested PCR reads. The table shows under 100,000 distinct CDR3 sequences, with more than 6.5% occurring only once. Germline CDR1 SEHNR, CDR2 FQNEAQ (reference sequence). CDR3 length equals 14 residues. V lost 5 bases to trimming and J lost 4 bases, with 13 bases between them. Findings and caveats of the study: Over 95% of naive TCR sequences appeared only once after error correction, unlike memory subsets.

Many counts were recorded for this clonotype. No antigen is known for it. Cells stained for CD3, CD4, CD8, CD45RA and CD27 were sorted into four subsets. Sample: central memory CD4+ T cells from blood. The V call is TRBV7-9, the J call TRBJ2-3; no reliable D call. The receptor's source is a human donor in good health. The CDR3 protein is CASSLLTWADTQYF. CDR3 sequence (DNA): TGTGCCAGCAGCCTCCTGACGTGGGCAGATACGCAGTATTTT.